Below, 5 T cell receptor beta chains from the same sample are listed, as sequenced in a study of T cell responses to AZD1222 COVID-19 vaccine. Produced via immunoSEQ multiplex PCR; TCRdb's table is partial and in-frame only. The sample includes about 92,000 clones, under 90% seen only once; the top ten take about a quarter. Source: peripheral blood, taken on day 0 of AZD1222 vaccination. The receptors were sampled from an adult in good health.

The CDR3 bases are TGTGCCAGCAGTTCACAGGTATACACTGAAGCTTTCTTT. Translating gives CASSSQVYTEAFF. The genes are TRBV12-3 or TRBV12-4 and TRBJ1-1; perhaps TRBD1 as D (5 bases). V gave up 4 bases and J gave up 3 bases, with 9 bases separating them. The CDR3 length is 13 residues.

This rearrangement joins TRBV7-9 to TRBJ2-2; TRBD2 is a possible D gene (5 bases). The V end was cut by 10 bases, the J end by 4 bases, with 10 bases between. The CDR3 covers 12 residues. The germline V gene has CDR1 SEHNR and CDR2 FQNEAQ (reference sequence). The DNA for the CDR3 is TGTGCCACCATCCGGGGCACCGGGGAGCTGTTTTTT. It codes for CATIRGTGELFF.

The CDR3 DNA sequence: TGTGCCAGCAGAGGACTAGCGGGCCGTACCTACGAGCAGTACTTC. Translated: CASRGLAGRTYEQYF. This rearrangement joins TRBV27 to TRBJ2-7; 11 nucleotides line up with TRBD2. V was clipped by 6 bases and J by 2 bases; unmatched bases: 6. This CDR3 contains 15 residues. Per germline, CDR1 MNHEY and CDR2 SMNVEV (reference sequence).

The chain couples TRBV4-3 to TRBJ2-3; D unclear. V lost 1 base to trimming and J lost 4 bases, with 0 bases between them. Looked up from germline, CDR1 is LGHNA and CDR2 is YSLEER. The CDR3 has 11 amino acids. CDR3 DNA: TGCGCCAGCAGCCAAGCAGATACGCAGTATTTT. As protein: CASSQADTQYF.

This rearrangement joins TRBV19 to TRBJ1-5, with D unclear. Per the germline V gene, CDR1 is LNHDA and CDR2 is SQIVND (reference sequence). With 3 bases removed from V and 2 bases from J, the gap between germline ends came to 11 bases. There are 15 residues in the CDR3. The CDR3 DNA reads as TGTGCCAGTAGTATTCCCGGGCTCGGCAATCAGCCCCAGCATTTT. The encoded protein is CASSIPGLGNQPQHF.